Detailed here is one T cell receptor beta chain. Germline V gene data show CDR1 as GTSNPN and CDR2 as SVGIG (reference sequence). V was trimmed by 3 bases and J by 8 bases, leaving 13 bases between them. The CDR3 sequence is 13 residues long. The sample originates from a study of control samples from healthy donors and cancer patients. Profiled with immunoSEQ multiplex PCR; TCRdb holds only in-frame clones, not every one. This repertoire shows about 130,000 clones, less than 95% found once; its top ten account for about 9%. Material for sequencing was blood. This clonotype was sampled from a young man in good health. The genes are TRBV30 and TRBJ1-4; a weak D match, TRBD1 (5 bases). CDR3 loop: CAWRRRVGEKLFF. Here the CDR3 DNA reads TGTGCCTGGAGGCGCAGGGTGGGGGAAAAACTGTTTTTT.